This T cell receptor (beta chain) comes out of a study of blood T cell repertoires in COVID-19. The CDR3 is made up of 20 amino acids. V shed 0 bases and J 4 bases; nucleotides not matched to a gene: 14. Germline lookup yields CDR1 LGHNA and CDR2 YSLEER. Sequencing was performed with immunoSEQ multiplex PCR; in TCRdb, only in-frame clones are kept and a portion is missing. The profile covers about 260,000 clones, with more than 85% appearing a single time and roughly 5% taken by the ten largest. The sample consisted of peripheral blood. The sequence derives from a woman aged 55-69 years with COVID-19, enrolled during active disease. The V and J genes are TRBV4-3 and TRBJ2-7; 14 nucleotides align to TRBD2. The DNA for the CDR3 is TGCGCCAGCAGCCAAGAAGCCCCGACTAGCGGGAGGGCATTCGGGTACGAGCAGTACTTC. Amino acids: CASSQEAPTSGRAFGYEQYF.